Listed below are T cell receptor beta chains from one sample, sequenced in a study of cytomegalovirus exposure and HLA in healthy donors. Assay used: immunoSEQ multiplex PCR; TCRdb lists only in-frame clones, some missing. This sample carries 130,000 or so clones, about 74% of them seen once, and the ten largest clones take approximately 7%. Sequenced sample: PBMCs. These receptors all stem from a man aged 40-49 years in good health and CMV-seropositive. Each CDR3 is given with its conserved first and last residue. The D gene is left open where the match is weak. A row's size may be missing; if present it is once, few, many or a size class.

d_gene: TRBD2; j_gene: TRBJ2-7; v_gene: TRBV30; abundance: few; CDR3aa: CAWSRHSGGLDEQYF; CDR3nt: TGTGCCTGGAGTCGTCACAGCGGGGGACTTGACGAGCAGTACTTC
d_gene: .; j_gene: TRBJ1-4; v_gene: TRBV15; abundance: .; CDR3aa: CATSRAGEVNEKLFF; CDR3nt: TGTGCCACCAGCAGAGCGGGGGAGGTTAATGAAAAACTGTTTTTT
d_gene: .; j_gene: TRBJ1-1; v_gene: TRBV13; abundance: few; CDR3aa: CASSLATNTEAFF; CDR3nt: TGTGCCAGCAGCTTAGCGACAAACACTGAAGCTTTCTTT
d_gene: TRBD2; j_gene: TRBJ2-3; v_gene: TRBV19; abundance: .; CDR3aa: CASSAGGPSTDTQYF; CDR3nt: TGTGCCAGTAGTGCGGGAGGCCCTAGCACAGATACGCAGTATTTT
d_gene: .; j_gene: TRBJ2-6; v_gene: TRBV7-9; abundance: once; CDR3aa: CASSPLAASKGANVLTF; CDR3nt: TGTGCCAGCAGCCCCCTCGCTGCCTCTAAGGGGGCCAACGTCCTGACTTTC
d_gene: .; j_gene: TRBJ2-2; v_gene: TRBV7-9; abundance: .; CDR3aa: CASSTNRVGAGELFF; CDR3nt: TGTGCCAGCAGCACAAACAGGGTAGGCGCCGGGGAGCTGTTTTTT
d_gene: .; j_gene: TRBJ1-5; v_gene: TRBV19; abundance: .; CDR3aa: CASSIGTGNQPQHF; CDR3nt: TGTGCCAGTAGTATAGGTACGGGGAATCAGCCCCAGCATTTT
d_gene: .; j_gene: TRBJ1-1; v_gene: TRBV5-6; abundance: .; CDR3aa: CASRGAGEAFF; CDR3nt: TGTGCCAGCAGGGGGGCAGGAGAAGCTTTCTTT
d_gene: TRBD1; j_gene: TRBJ1-1; v_gene: TRBV7-9; abundance: .; CDR3aa: CSSSPVVGQGAWTEAFF; CDR3nt: TGTTCCAGCAGCCCAGTGGTGGGACAGGGGGCATGGACTGAAGCTTTCTTT
d_gene: .; j_gene: TRBJ1-5; v_gene: TRBV15; abundance: once; CDR3aa: CATALGGGSRQPQHF; CDR3nt: TGTGCCACAGCACTTGGGGGGGGAAGTCGGCAGCCCCAGCATTTT
d_gene: .; j_gene: TRBJ2-7; v_gene: TRBV13; abundance: .; CDR3aa: CASSLTVDNEQYF; CDR3nt: TGTGCCAGCAGTTTGACAGTGGACAACGAGCAGTACTTC
d_gene: TRBD1; j_gene: TRBJ2-1; v_gene: TRBV29-1; abundance: .; CDR3aa: CSVDRDSYNEQFF; CDR3nt: TGCAGCGTCGACCGGGACAGTTACAATGAGCAGTTCTTC
d_gene: TRBD1; j_gene: TRBJ1-6; v_gene: TRBV2; abundance: .; CDR3aa: CASSPPSTGGNSPLHF; CDR3nt: TGTGCCAGCAGTCCTCCTTCGACAGGGGGCAATTCACCCCTCCACTTT
d_gene: .; j_gene: TRBJ2-3; v_gene: TRBV5-1; abundance: .; CDR3aa: CASSLKAGGMGGTDTQYF; CDR3nt: TGCGCCAGCAGCTTGAAAGCGGGCGGGATGGGTGGCACAGATACGCAGTATTTT
d_gene: .; j_gene: TRBJ2-1; v_gene: TRBV6-1; abundance: .; CDR3aa: CASTGDFGYNEQFF; CDR3nt: TGTGCCAGCACGGGGGATTTTGGATACAATGAGCAGTTCTTC
d_gene: .; j_gene: TRBJ2-7; v_gene: TRBV14; abundance: .; CDR3aa: CASSQDGRVHEQYF; CDR3nt: TGTGCCAGCAGCCAAGACGGTCGAGTGCACGAGCAGTACTTC
d_gene: TRBD2; j_gene: TRBJ2-2; v_gene: TRBV19; abundance: .; CDR3aa: CASASGGTTGELFF; CDR3nt: TGTGCCAGTGCCTCGGGGGGTACCACCGGGGAGCTGTTTTTT
d_gene: .; j_gene: TRBJ2-7; v_gene: TRBV11-2; abundance: .; CDR3aa: CASSHDRDQTYEQYF; CDR3nt: TGTGCCAGCAGCCATGACCGGGATCAAACCTACGAGCAGTACTTC
d_gene: TRBD2; j_gene: TRBJ2-4; v_gene: TRBV28; abundance: .; CDR3aa: CASSFPGGAVAKNIQYF; CDR3nt: TGTGCCAGCAGTTTTCCCGGGGGGGCTGTAGCCAAAAACATTCAGTACTTC
d_gene: .; j_gene: TRBJ1-2; v_gene: TRBV15; abundance: .; CDR3aa: CATSRGAQTDGYTF; CDR3nt: TGTGCCACCAGCAGGGGGGCGCAGACTGATGGCTACACCTTC
d_gene: .; j_gene: TRBJ2-3; v_gene: TRBV18; abundance: .; CDR3aa: CASSPEQSRTDTQYF; CDR3nt: TGTGCCAGCTCACCGGAACAGAGCCGCACAGATACGCAGTATTTT
d_gene: .; j_gene: TRBJ1-5; v_gene: TRBV30; abundance: .; CDR3aa: CAWSSTGRFNQPQHF; CDR3nt: TGTGCCTGGAGTTCGACAGGACGTTTCAATCAGCCCCAGCATTTT
d_gene: .; j_gene: TRBJ1-5; v_gene: TRBV5-5; abundance: few; CDR3aa: CASSRSGDQPQHF; CDR3nt: TGTGCCAGCAGCCGTTCAGGGGATCAGCCCCAGCATTTT
d_gene: .; j_gene: TRBJ1-3; v_gene: TRBV6-1; abundance: .; CDR3aa: CASSWDKSGNTIYF; CDR3nt: TGTGCCAGCAGCTGGGACAAGTCTGGAAACACCATATATTTT
d_gene: .; j_gene: TRBJ1-4; v_gene: TRBV7-8; abundance: .; CDR3aa: CASREGVNEKLFF; CDR3nt: TGTGCCAGCAGAGAGGGGGTTAATGAAAAACTGTTTTTT
d_gene: .; j_gene: TRBJ2-1; v_gene: TRBV5-4; abundance: .; CDR3aa: CASSWGAASYNEQFF; CDR3nt: TGTGCCAGCAGCTGGGGAGCTGCCTCCTACAATGAGCAGTTCTTC
d_gene: .; j_gene: TRBJ2-2; v_gene: TRBV9; abundance: .; CDR3aa: CASSGALARAGELFF; CDR3nt: TGTGCCAGCAGCGGGGCCCTAGCACGCGCCGGGGAGCTGTTTTTT
d_gene: .; j_gene: TRBJ2-2; v_gene: TRBV5-1; abundance: .; CDR3aa: CASSSGTLNTGELFF; CDR3nt: TGCGCCAGCAGCTCGGGGACTCTCAACACCGGGGAGCTGTTTTTT
d_gene: TRBD1; j_gene: TRBJ2-1; v_gene: TRBV10-3; abundance: .; CDR3aa: CATTWEDRAVNEQFF; CDR3nt: TGTGCCACCACCTGGGAGGACAGGGCGGTCAATGAGCAGTTCTTC
d_gene: TRBD1; j_gene: TRBJ2-3; v_gene: TRBV5-5; abundance: .; CDR3aa: CASSRDSFSDTQYF; CDR3nt: TGTGCCAGCAGCCGGGACAGCTTTTCAGATACGCAGTATTTT
d_gene: .; j_gene: TRBJ2-1; v_gene: TRBV21-1; abundance: once; CDR3aa: CASSKGWTGLAGPQSSYNEQFF; CDR3nt: TGTGCCAGCAGCAAAGGGTGGACCGGACTAGCGGGTCCTCAGAGCTCCTACAATGAGCAGTTCTTC
d_gene: .; j_gene: TRBJ1-3; v_gene: TRBV11-2; abundance: .; CDR3aa: CASSPRRAGNTIYF; CDR3nt: TGTGCCAGCAGCCCTAGGCGGGCTGGAAACACCATATATTTT
d_gene: .; j_gene: TRBJ1-1; v_gene: TRBV11-1; abundance: few; CDR3aa: CASSLDSRTEAFF; CDR3nt: TGTGCCAGCAGCCTGGACAGTAGGACTGAAGCTTTCTTT
d_gene: TRBD1; j_gene: TRBJ1-4; v_gene: TRBV6-4; abundance: .; CDR3aa: CASSRWDRGRLTNEKLFF; CDR3nt: TGTGCCAGCAGTCGGTGGGACAGGGGGCGATTAACTAATGAAAAACTGTTTTTT
d_gene: TRBD1; j_gene: TRBJ2-1; v_gene: TRBV5-1; abundance: .; CDR3aa: CASSLGQGAYNEQFF; CDR3nt: TGCGCCAGCAGCTTGGGGCAGGGGGCTTACAATGAGCAGTTCTTC
d_gene: .; j_gene: TRBJ2-7; v_gene: TRBV10-3; abundance: .; CDR3aa: CAISDQTYEQYF; CDR3nt: TGTGCCATCAGTGACCAAACCTACGAGCAGTACTTC
d_gene: TRBD1; j_gene: TRBJ2-3; v_gene: TRBV6-4; abundance: few; CDR3aa: CASSPTGGGTDTQYF; CDR3nt: TGTGCCAGCAGTCCGACAGGGGGCGGAACAGATACGCAGTATTTT
d_gene: TRBD1; j_gene: TRBJ2-7; v_gene: TRBV27; abundance: .; CDR3aa: CASSRTGGNEQYF; CDR3nt: TGTGCCAGCAGTCGGACAGGGGGAAACGAGCAGTACTTC
d_gene: .; j_gene: TRBJ1-1; v_gene: TRBV28; abundance: .; CDR3aa: CASSLSWGRTEAFF; CDR3nt: TGTGCCAGCAGTTTATCCTGGGGCAGAACTGAAGCTTTCTTT
d_gene: .; j_gene: TRBJ1-1; v_gene: TRBV15; abundance: .; CDR3aa: CATSRDQGVNTEAFF; CDR3nt: TGTGCCACCAGCAGAGATCAAGGGGTGAACACTGAAGCTTTCTTT
d_gene: TRBD2; j_gene: TRBJ2-3; v_gene: TRBV11-2; abundance: .; CDR3aa: CASSWWGLLAGSTDTQYF; CDR3nt: TGTGCCAGCAGCTGGTGGGGGCTACTAGCGGGGAGCACAGATACGCAGTATTTT
d_gene: .; j_gene: TRBJ1-4; v_gene: TRBV28; abundance: few; CDR3aa: CASSPYYLNEKLFF; CDR3nt: TGTGCCAGCAGCCCATACTACCTTAATGAAAAACTGTTTTTT
d_gene: TRBD1; j_gene: TRBJ1-1; v_gene: TRBV6-4; abundance: .; CDR3aa: CASRRGTGEAFF; CDR3nt: TGTGCCAGCAGACGTGGGACAGGCGAGGCTTTCTTT
d_gene: .; j_gene: TRBJ1-3; v_gene: TRBV30; abundance: .; CDR3aa: CAWSVDFSGNTIYF; CDR3nt: TGTGCCTGGAGTGTAGACTTCTCTGGAAACACCATATATTTT
d_gene: .; j_gene: TRBJ1-4; v_gene: TRBV9; abundance: few; CDR3aa: CASSVGLATNEKLFF; CDR3nt: TGTGCCAGCAGCGTAGGATTAGCAACTAATGAAAAACTGTTTTTT
d_gene: .; j_gene: TRBJ1-1; v_gene: TRBV6-1; abundance: .; CDR3aa: CASTPLLDTEAFF; CDR3nt: TGTGCCAGCACCCCGTTACTTGACACTGAAGCTTTCTTT
d_gene: .; j_gene: TRBJ1-5; v_gene: TRBV27; abundance: .; CDR3aa: CASSPLTAGVQPQHF; CDR3nt: TGTGCCAGCAGTCCATTGACCGCCGGGGTTCAGCCCCAGCATTTT
d_gene: TRBD2; j_gene: TRBJ2-5; v_gene: TRBV5-4; abundance: .; CDR3aa: CASSFSGRWGETQYF; CDR3nt: TGTGCCAGCAGTTTCTCCGGGAGGTGGGGAGAGACCCAGTACTTC
d_gene: .; j_gene: TRBJ2-5; v_gene: TRBV20-1; abundance: .; CDR3aa: CSARDRETQYF; CDR3nt: TGCAGTGCTAGAGATCGGGAGACCCAGTACTTC
d_gene: .; j_gene: TRBJ1-2; v_gene: TRBV2; abundance: .; CDR3aa: CAIIDITYGYTF; CDR3nt: TGTGCCATCATAGATATCACCTATGGCTACACCTTC
d_gene: TRBD1; j_gene: TRBJ1-5; v_gene: TRBV2; abundance: .; CDR3aa: CASRAYRGGNQPQHF; CDR3nt: TGTGCCAGCAGGGCTTACAGGGGCGGCAATCAGCCCCAGCATTTT
d_gene: TRBD1; j_gene: TRBJ1-1; v_gene: TRBV6-5; abundance: .; CDR3aa: CASRQQGAANTEAFF; CDR3nt: TGTGCCAGCAGGCAACAGGGGGCCGCGAACACTGAAGCTTTCTTT
d_gene: .; j_gene: TRBJ1-5; v_gene: TRBV6-1; abundance: .; CDR3aa: CASISRGSNQPQHF; CDR3nt: TGTGCCAGCATATCCCGGGGGAGCAATCAGCCCCAGCATTTT
d_gene: TRBD1; j_gene: TRBJ1-5; v_gene: TRBV19; abundance: .; CDR3aa: CASSDREAGNQPQHF; CDR3nt: TGTGCCAGTAGCGACAGGGAGGCGGGCAATCAGCCCCAGCATTTT
d_gene: .; j_gene: TRBJ2-7; v_gene: TRBV11-2; abundance: .; CDR3aa: CASSLGHSYEQYF; CDR3nt: TGTGCCAGCAGCTTAGGGCACTCCTACGAGCAGTACTTC
d_gene: TRBD1; j_gene: TRBJ2-7; v_gene: TRBV7-9; abundance: .; CDR3aa: CASSLGTGVMDEQYF; CDR3nt: TGTGCCAGCAGCTTAGGGACAGGGGTCATGGACGAGCAGTACTTC
d_gene: .; j_gene: TRBJ2-3; v_gene: TRBV11-2; abundance: .; CDR3aa: CASTYRDDTQYF; CDR3nt: TGTGCCAGCACCTACAGGGATGATACGCAGTATTTT
d_gene: TRBD2; j_gene: TRBJ2-1; v_gene: TRBV5-4; abundance: .; CDR3aa: CASSLSSGPSYNEQFF; CDR3nt: TGTGCCAGCAGCTTATCTAGCGGGCCCTCCTACAATGAGCAGTTCTTC
d_gene: TRBD1; j_gene: TRBJ1-6; v_gene: TRBV9; abundance: .; CDR3aa: CASSPQPTGGGSPLHF; CDR3nt: TGTGCCAGCAGCCCACAACCGACAGGGGGCGGTTCACCCCTCCACTTT